The present TCR beta chain was sequenced within a study of blood T cell repertoires in COVID-19. The germline V gene has CDR1 LNHDA and CDR2 SQIVND (reference sequence). The CDR3 contains 14 residues. V gave up 3 bases and J gave up 8 bases, with 13 bases separating them. Assay: immunoSEQ multiplex PCR; the TCRdb copy retains only in-frame clones and omits some. Of roughly 190,000 clones listed, about 85% are singletons. The rearrangement joins TRBV19 to TRBJ1-4; D is perhaps TRBD1 (6 bases). The receptor was derived from a woman older than 75 in a cohort sampled during active or convalescent COVID-19. The specimen sequenced was peripheral blood. CDR3 sequence: CASSMYRVREKLFF. CDR3 nucleotides: TGTGCCAGTAGTATGTACAGGGTGAGAGAAAAACTGTTTTTT.